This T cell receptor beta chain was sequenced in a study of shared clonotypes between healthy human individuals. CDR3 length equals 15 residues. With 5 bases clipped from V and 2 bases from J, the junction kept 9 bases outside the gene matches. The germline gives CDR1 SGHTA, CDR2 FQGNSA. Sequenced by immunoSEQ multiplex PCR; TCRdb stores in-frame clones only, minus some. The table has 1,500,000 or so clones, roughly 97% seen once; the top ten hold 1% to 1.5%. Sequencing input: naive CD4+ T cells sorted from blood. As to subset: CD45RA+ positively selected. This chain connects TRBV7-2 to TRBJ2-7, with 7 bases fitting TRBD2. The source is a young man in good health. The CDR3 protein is CASSRGLVGTYEQYF. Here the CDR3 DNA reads TGTGCCAGCAGCCGAGGACTAGTTGGTACCTACGAGCAGTACTTC.